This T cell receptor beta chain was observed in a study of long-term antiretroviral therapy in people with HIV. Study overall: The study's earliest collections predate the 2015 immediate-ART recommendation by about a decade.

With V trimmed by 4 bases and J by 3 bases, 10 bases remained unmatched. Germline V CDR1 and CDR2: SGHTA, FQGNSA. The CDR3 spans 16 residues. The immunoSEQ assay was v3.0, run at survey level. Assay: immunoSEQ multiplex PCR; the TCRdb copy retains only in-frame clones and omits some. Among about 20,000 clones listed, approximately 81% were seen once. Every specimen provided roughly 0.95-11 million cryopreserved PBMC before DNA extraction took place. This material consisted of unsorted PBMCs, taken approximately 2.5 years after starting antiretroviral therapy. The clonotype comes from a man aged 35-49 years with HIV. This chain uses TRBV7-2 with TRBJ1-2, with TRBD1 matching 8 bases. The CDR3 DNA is TGTGCCAGCAGCTCTTTATTACAGGGGGGTGACTATGGCTACACCTTC. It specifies CASSSLLQGGDYGYTF.